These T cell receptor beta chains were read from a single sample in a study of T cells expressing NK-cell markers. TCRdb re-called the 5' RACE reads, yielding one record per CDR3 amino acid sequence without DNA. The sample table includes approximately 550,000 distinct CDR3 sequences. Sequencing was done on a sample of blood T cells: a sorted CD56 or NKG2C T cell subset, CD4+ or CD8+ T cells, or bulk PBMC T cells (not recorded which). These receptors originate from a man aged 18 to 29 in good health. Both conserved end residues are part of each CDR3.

CDR3: CASRTGGLYGYTF
length: 13
V: TRBV28
J: TRBJ1-2

CDR3: CASSSTGLANYGYTF
length: 15
V: TRBV12-3/TRBV12-4
J: TRBJ1-2

CDR3: CATSDPSGGEGETQYF
length: 16
V: TRBV24-1
J: TRBJ2-5

CDR3: CASSLDPIYNEQFF
length: 14
V: TRBV7-6
J: TRBJ2-1

CDR3: CSVVGTTDMNTEAFF
length: 15
V: TRBV29-1
J: TRBJ1-1

CDR3: CASSPPGLAQETQYF
length: 15
V: TRBV18
J: TRBJ2-5

CDR3: CASSQHINLPDTQYF
length: 15
V: TRBV4-1
J: TRBJ2-3

CDR3: CASSQGLAGFPNNEQFF
length: 17
V: TRBV3-1
J: TRBJ2-1

CDR3: CASSLATNLGELFF
length: 14
V: TRBV5-1
J: TRBJ2-2

CDR3: CATSRGKPGQGSHEQYF
length: 17
V: TRBV15
J: TRBJ2-7

CDR3: CASSMASGMGGNEQFF
length: 16
V: TRBV19
J: TRBJ2-1

CDR3: CASSVRGGVYNEQFF
length: 15
V: TRBV14
J: TRBJ2-1

CDR3: CASSLSGLAGALNEQFF
length: 17
V: TRBV12-3/TRBV12-4
J: TRBJ2-1

CDR3: CASSPDPTGANEQFF
length: 15
V: TRBV5-1
J: TRBJ2-1

CDR3: CASSLKGQGKEKLFF
length: 15
V: TRBV5-1
J: TRBJ1-4

CDR3: CASSFPGGSPLHF
length: 13
V: TRBV28
J: TRBJ1-6

CDR3: CSVEEGSGVTGELFF
length: 15
V: TRBV29-1
J: TRBJ2-2

CDR3: CASSWIAGGSYNEQFF
length: 16
V: TRBV5-5
J: TRBJ2-1

CDR3: CAIRVWSHEQFF
length: 12
V: TRBV10-3
J: TRBJ2-1

CDR3: CAISDERERQYF
length: 12
V: TRBV10-3
J: TRBJ2-3

CDR3: CASSSGSGGKETQYF
length: 15
V: TRBV28
J: TRBJ2-5

CDR3: CASSIQGVRDTEAFF
length: 15
V: TRBV19
J: TRBJ1-1

CDR3: CASSLAPAGGAGVSKNIQYF
length: 20
V: TRBV7-2
J: TRBJ2-4

CDR3: CASSPGMLEQYF
length: 12
V: TRBV10-2
J: TRBJ2-7

CDR3: CATSVGVRETQYF
length: 13
V: TRBV15
J: TRBJ2-5

CDR3: CASSQDPLLGTEQFF
length: 15
V: TRBV14
J: TRBJ2-1

CDR3: CASSLVRGADTQYF
length: 14
V: TRBV5-1
J: TRBJ2-3

CDR3: CSVAAGGLYEQYF
length: 13
V: TRBV29-1
J: TRBJ2-7

CDR3: CASSFEDALNSPLHF
length: 15
V: TRBV12-3/TRBV12-4
J: TRBJ1-6

CDR3: CSVEPGLESTQYF
length: 13
V: TRBV29-1
J: TRBJ2-3

CDR3: CASSLGTGKSGETQYF
length: 16
V: TRBV27
J: TRBJ2-5

CDR3: CASSVGSGTLRYGYTF
length: 16
V: TRBV9
J: TRBJ1-2

CDR3: CSVQGGHDTEAFF
length: 13
V: TRBV29-1
J: TRBJ1-1

CDR3: CSVEDTPGLAPNEQFF
length: 16
V: TRBV29-1
J: TRBJ2-1

CDR3: CASSDRPSGANVLTF
length: 15
V: TRBV12-3/TRBV12-4
J: TRBJ2-6

CDR3: CASSPGQGGGPQHF
length: 14
V: TRBV18
J: TRBJ1-5

CDR3: CASSFGSDQYF
length: 11
V: TRBV5-1
J: TRBJ2-4

CDR3: CASSHSGRQFF
length: 11
V: TRBV16
J: TRBJ2-1

CDR3: CASSLPSLGREQFF
length: 14
V: TRBV28
J: TRBJ2-1